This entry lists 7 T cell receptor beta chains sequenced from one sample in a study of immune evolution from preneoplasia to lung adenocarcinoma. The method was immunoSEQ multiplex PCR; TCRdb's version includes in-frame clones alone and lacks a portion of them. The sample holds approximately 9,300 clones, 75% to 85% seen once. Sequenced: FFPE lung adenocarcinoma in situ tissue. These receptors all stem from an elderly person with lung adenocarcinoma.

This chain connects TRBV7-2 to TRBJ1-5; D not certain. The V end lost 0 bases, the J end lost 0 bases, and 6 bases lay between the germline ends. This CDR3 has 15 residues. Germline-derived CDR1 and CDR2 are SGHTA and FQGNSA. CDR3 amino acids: CASSLAGNSNQPQHF. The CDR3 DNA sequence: TGTGCCAGCAGCTTAGCAGGGAATAGCAATCAGCCCCAGCATTTT.

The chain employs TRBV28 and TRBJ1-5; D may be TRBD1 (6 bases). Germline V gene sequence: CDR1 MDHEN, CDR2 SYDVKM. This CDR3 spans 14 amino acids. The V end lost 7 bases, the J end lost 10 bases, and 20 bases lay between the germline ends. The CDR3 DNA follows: TGTGCCAGCACCGCGGGGGGCAGGGGACGACCCCAGCATTTT. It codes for CASTAGGRGRPQHF.

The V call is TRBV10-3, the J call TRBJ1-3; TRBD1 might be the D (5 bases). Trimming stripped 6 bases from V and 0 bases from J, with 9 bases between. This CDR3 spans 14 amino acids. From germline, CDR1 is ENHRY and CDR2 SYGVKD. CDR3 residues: CAIRSGFSGNTIYF. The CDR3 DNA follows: TGTGCCATCAGGTCAGGGTTCTCTGGAAACACCATATATTTT.

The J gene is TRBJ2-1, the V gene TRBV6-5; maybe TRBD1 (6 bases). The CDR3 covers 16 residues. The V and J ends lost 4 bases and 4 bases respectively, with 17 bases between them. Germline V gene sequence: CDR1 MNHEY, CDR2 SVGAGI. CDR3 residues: CASSSSGQKLYNEQFF. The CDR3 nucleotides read TGTGCCAGCAGTTCCTCAGGACAGAAATTATACAATGAGCAGTTCTTC.

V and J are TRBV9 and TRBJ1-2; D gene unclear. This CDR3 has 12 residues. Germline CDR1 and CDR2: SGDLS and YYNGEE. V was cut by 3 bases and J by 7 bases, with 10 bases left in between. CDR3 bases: TGTGCCAGCAGCGCAGACCGGTTTGGCTACACCTTC. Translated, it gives CASSADRFGYTF.

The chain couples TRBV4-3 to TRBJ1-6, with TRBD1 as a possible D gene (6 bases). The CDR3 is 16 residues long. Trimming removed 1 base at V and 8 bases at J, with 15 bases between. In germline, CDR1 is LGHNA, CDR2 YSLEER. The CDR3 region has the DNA TGCGCCAGCAGCCAAGGTGGGGGGGCCGCGGATTCACCCCTCCACTTT. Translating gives CASSQGGGAADSPLHF.

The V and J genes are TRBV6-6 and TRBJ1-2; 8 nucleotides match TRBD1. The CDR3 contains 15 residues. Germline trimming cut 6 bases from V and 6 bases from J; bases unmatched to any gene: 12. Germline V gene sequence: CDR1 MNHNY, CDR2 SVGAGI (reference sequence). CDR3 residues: CASRESGGRVDGYTF. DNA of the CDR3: TGTGCCAGCAGGGAATCAGGGGGCAGAGTCGATGGCTACACCTTC.